The entry below gives a single T cell receptor beta chain sequence along with its context. TCRdb keeps only in-frame clones here, not all; method: immunoSEQ multiplex PCR. The sample yields a few hundred thousand clones, over 75% seen once. V lost 4 bases to trimming and J lost 2 bases, with 11 bases between them. The CDR3 loop spans 14 amino acids. CDR1 and CDR2 from the germline V gene are SGHVS and FNYEAQ. This specimen comes from a study of blood T cell repertoires in COVID-19. Study-level information: Donors in the United States, Italy and Spain gave samples during acute or convalescent COVID-19. Sample material is recorded as cDNA or gDNA derived from T cells, B-cell-depleted T cells, or PBMCs.

Self-reported history from a screening survey and questionnaire set each donor's cohort. In Cohort 3, a recovered donor had either two negative PCRs, clearance, or symptom resolution. The sequence came from a woman younger than 45 who had recovered from COVID-19. The chain uses TRBV7-6 and TRBJ1-1; TRBD1 might be the D (5 bases). The sequencing sample was made of PBMCs or T cells enriched from blood (not recorded which). The CDR3 sequence is CASSWGGDNTEAFF. Written as DNA, the CDR3 is TGTGCCAGCAGCTGGGGGGGGGACAACACTGAAGCTTTCTTT.